Sequencing of this T cell receptor (beta chain) was carried out in a study of cytomegalovirus exposure and HLA in healthy donors. The study ran its PCR with 60 Vbeta and 13 Jbeta primers. Only in-frame clones appear in the TCRdb table, and some are missing; sequencing was by immunoSEQ multiplex PCR. The table includes about 270,000 clones, about 66% detected once. The V gene lost 6 bases and the J gene lost 7 bases, with 20 bases spanning the gap. This CDR3 has 15 residues. Germline V gene lookup returns CDR1 MNHNS and CDR2 SASEGT. The sample consisted of PBMCs. The chain carries TRBV6-1 and TRBJ2-3, with D possibly matching TRBD2 (6 bases). The receptor comes from a female donor in good health and CMV-seronegative. The CDR3 nucleotides read TGTGCCAGCAGGGATGGGACTCGATTGGGTTATACGCAGTATTTT. Residues: CASRDGTRLGYTQYF.